This passage covers 19 T cell receptor beta chains from one sample sequenced in a study of blood T cells in healthy people across ages. It was with a sample-barcoded 5' primer and a J-beta primer mix that a second PCR of about 6 to 12 cycles was run. MiXCR, run by TCRdb on the 5' RACE reads, gives a single entry per CDR3 protein. This table has around 1.5 million distinct CDR3 sequences, approximately 42% appearing once. The material sequenced was blood. The receptor source for this set is a woman aged 18-29 years in good health.

Here the CDR3 reads CASSFQANNQPQHF. CDR3 coding DNA: TGTGCCAGCAGTTTTCAGGCCAACAATCAGCCCCAGCATTTT. The rearrangement uses TRBV28 and TRBJ1-5; D is uncertain. Trimming removed 3 bases at V and 3 bases at J, with 9 bases between. The length of the CDR3 is 14 residues. Germline-derived CDR1 and CDR2 are MDHEN and SYDVKM.

J is TRBJ1-2 and V is TRBV19; no definite D call. This CDR3 contains 13 residues. The V end was cut by 9 bases, the J end by 3 bases, with 14 bases between. CDR1 and CDR2 (germline): LNHDA, SQIVND (reference sequence). The CDR3: CASRRVADYGYTF. In DNA, the CDR3 is TGTGCCAGCCGAAGGGTCGCGGACTATGGCTACACCTTC.

This clonotype was counted ten times or more. The chain has TRBV4-1 and TRBJ2-6; 7 nucleotides align to TRBD1. Germline loops: CDR1 MGHRA, CDR2 YSYEKL. J lost 0 bases, V lost 2 bases, and 16 bases had no gene match. CDR3 length equals 21 residues. CDR3: CASSQTALGQQTFSGANVLTF. CDR3 DNA: TGCGCCAGCAGCCAAACGGCCCTGGGACAGCAAACTTTCTCTGGGGCCAACGTCCTGACTTTC.

CDR3 DNA: TGTGCCAGCAGTTTACCGGGTATGGGCTCCTACGAGCAGTACTTC. The encoded protein is CASSLPGMGSYEQYF. The V call is TRBV28, the J call TRBJ2-7; D not resolved. The CDR3 extends over 15 amino acids. V lost 2 bases and J lost 0, with 11 bases in between. Germline lookup yields CDR1 MDHEN and CDR2 SYDVKM. Full variable domain (missing parts from reference TRBV28 and TRBJ2-7): DVKVTQSSRYLVKRTGEKVFLECVQDMDHENMFWYRQDPGLGLRLIYFSYDVKMKEKGDIPEGYSVSREKKERFSLILESASTNQTSMYLCASSLPGMGSYEQYFGPGTRLTVT.

This clonotype was counted only a few times. The V and J genes are TRBV9 and TRBJ2-1; 7 bases agree with TRBD2. CDR1 SGDLS and CDR2 YYNGEE come from the germline V gene. With 2 bases clipped from V and 8 bases from J, the junction kept 13 bases outside the gene matches. CDR3 length: 16 amino acids. The DNA of the CDR3 is TGTGCCAGCAGCGTTGCCGGGACTAAGGGGTCCGATGAGCAGTTCTTC. It is translated as CASSVAGTKGSDEQFF.

This sequence joins TRBV2 and TRBJ2-7, with 9 bases matching TRBD2. The CDR3 is 16 residues long. Germline loops: CDR1 SNHLY, CDR2 FYNNEI. After removal of 8 bases from V and 4 bases from J, the junction contained 15 bases not matched to a gene. The CDR3 DNA reads TGTGCCAGCTACCCCAGGGGGAGCGGGAGGATGTACGAGCAGTACTTC. The encoded protein is CASYPRGSGRMYEQYF.

This clonotype was counted a few times. The chain links TRBV28 to TRBJ2-1; no clear D. This CDR3 comprises 16 residues. V was pared by 6 bases and J by 0 bases, with 15 bases between. Germline assignment: CDR1 MDHEN and CDR2 SYDVKM. CDR3: CASSLTSQSSYNEQFF. CDR3 in DNA: TGTGCCAGCAGCCTCACATCCCAGAGCTCCTACAATGAGCAGTTCTTC.

This chain joins TRBV29-1 and TRBJ2-1; 10 nucleotides match TRBD1. The CDR3 extends over 17 amino acids. The ends lost 7 bases at V and 0 bases at J; junction bases unmatched: 12. The germline V gene has CDR1 SQVTM and CDR2 ANQGSEA. For the CDR3, the DNA is TGCAGCGGGGGGCGCCCCGGGACAGGGGCCTCCTACAATGAGCAGTTCTTC. Translating it yields CSGGRPGTGASYNEQFF.

This chain joins TRBV5-1 and TRBJ2-5, with TRBD2 identical over 11 bases. Germline trimming cut 6 bases from V and 5 bases from J; bases unmatched to any gene: 6. Germline V gene sequence: CDR1 SGHRS, CDR2 YFSETQ. The CDR3 has 14 amino acids. CDR3 loop: CASTDLAGGETQYF. In DNA form, the CDR3 reads TGCGCCAGCACGGACCTAGCGGGAGGCGAGACCCAGTACTTC.

The gene calls are TRBV30 and TRBJ1-1; maybe TRBD1 (6 bases). CDR1 and CDR2 from the germline V gene are GTSNPN and SVGIG (reference sequence). This CDR3 region has 12 residues. Trimming took 4 bases from V and 6 from J, leaving 12 bases between them. Written as DNA, the CDR3 is TGTGCCTGGACAGGGGTTTTAGCTGAAGCTTTCTTT. This gives the protein CAWTGVLAEAFF.

This clonotype was observed a few times. The chain links TRBV10-3 to TRBJ1-1; 7 bases align to TRBD1. Trimming took 3 bases from V and 0 from J; bases not matched to a gene: 1. The CDR3 is 14 amino acids. Looked up from germline, CDR1 is ENHRY and CDR2 is SYGVKD. The CDR3 spells CAISDGTVNTEAFF. CDR3 DNA: TGTGCCATCAGTGACGGGACAGTGAACACTGAAGCTTTCTTT.

The chain is built from TRBV12-3 or TRBV12-4 and TRBJ2-2; D is undetermined. CDR3 length: 15 amino acids. Trimming cost V 3 bases and J 2 bases, with 10 bases left between them. The CDR3 protein is CASSFWQANTGELFF. CDR3 DNA sequence: TGTGCCAGCAGTTTTTGGCAGGCTAACACCGGGGAGCTGTTTTTT.

This sequence joins TRBV20-1 and TRBJ2-4, with TRBD1 matching over 8 bases. Matching the DNA end better, TRBJ2-7 makes the J call doubtful. The CDR3 runs to 14 residues. Germline assignment: CDR1 DFQATT and CDR2 SNEGSKA (reference sequence). CDR3 residues: CSAPPGQVSYEQYF. As DNA, the CDR3 is TGCAGTGCTCCCCCGGGACAGGTCTCCTACGAGCAGTACTTC.

J is TRBJ2-1 and V is TRBV7-3; D is uncertain. Germline V gene data show CDR1 as SGHTA and CDR2 as FQGTGA. CDR3 size: 16 residues. V lost 2 bases, J lost 3 bases, and 14 bases lay in between. The CDR3 sequence is CASSLGVGGLYNEQFF. CDR3 DNA: TGTGCCAGCAGCTTAGGAGTTGGTGGGCTCTACAATGAGCAGTTCTTC. The variable domain in full, completed from reference TRBV7-3 and TRBJ2-1, reads GAGVSQTPSNKVTEKGKYVELRCDPISGHTALYWYRQSLGQGPEFLIYFQGTGAADDSGLPNDRFFAVRPEGSVSTLKIQRTERGDSAVYLCASSLGVGGLYNEQFFGPGTRLTVL.

This chain joins TRBV7-9 and TRBJ1-4, with a possible D match to TRBD1 (5 bases). The CDR3 has 16 amino acids. Trimming left V 1 base short and J 8 bases short, with 17 bases between. Looked up from germline, CDR1 is SEHNR and CDR2 is FQNEAQ (reference sequence). The CDR3 loop is CASSLEWTSKEEKLFF. CDR3 coding DNA: TGTGCCAGCAGCTTAGAGTGGACATCCAAGGAAGAAAAACTGTTTTTT.

V gene TRBV5-1 combines with J gene TRBJ2-7; D might be TRBD1 (6 bases). The V gene lost 4 bases and the J gene lost 3 bases, with 11 bases spanning the gap. The germline gives CDR1 SGHRS, CDR2 YFSETQ. The length of the CDR3 is 13 residues. As DNA, the CDR3 is TGCGCCAGCAGCCCGGACAGCTACTACGAGCAGTACTTC. Its translation: CASSPDSYYEQYF.

The chain combines TRBV12-3 or TRBV12-4 with TRBJ2-7; D uncertain. The CDR3 totals 12 residues. Trimming removed 5 bases from V and 4 bases from J, with 9 bases in between. The CDR3 region has the DNA TGTGCCAGCAGTCTACAGATATACGAGCAGTACTTC. Translating it yields CASSLQIYEQYF.

The J gene is TRBJ1-1, the V gene TRBV28; no clear D. Germline V gene sequence: CDR1 MDHEN, CDR2 SYDVKM. This CDR3 has 14 residues. Between the trimmed V and J ends, which lost 2 bases and 3 bases, there was a span of 10 bases. DNA for the CDR3: TGTGCCAGCAGTTTAAGTAGCCGTTACACTGAAGCTTTCTTT. The encoded protein is CASSLSSRYTEAFF.

A word on this clonotype: An end of the junction differs from the germline gene, which may be a read error. The chain joins TRBV20-1 to TRBJ2-1; D possibly matches TRBD1 or TRBD2 (7 bases each). CDR1 is DFQATT, CDR2 SNEGSKA, per germline (reference sequence). This CDR3 spans 12 amino acids. CDR3 DNA sequence: TGCAGGGCTAGCGGAGGGGGCGGTGAGCAGTTCTTC. It specifies CRASGGGGEQFF.